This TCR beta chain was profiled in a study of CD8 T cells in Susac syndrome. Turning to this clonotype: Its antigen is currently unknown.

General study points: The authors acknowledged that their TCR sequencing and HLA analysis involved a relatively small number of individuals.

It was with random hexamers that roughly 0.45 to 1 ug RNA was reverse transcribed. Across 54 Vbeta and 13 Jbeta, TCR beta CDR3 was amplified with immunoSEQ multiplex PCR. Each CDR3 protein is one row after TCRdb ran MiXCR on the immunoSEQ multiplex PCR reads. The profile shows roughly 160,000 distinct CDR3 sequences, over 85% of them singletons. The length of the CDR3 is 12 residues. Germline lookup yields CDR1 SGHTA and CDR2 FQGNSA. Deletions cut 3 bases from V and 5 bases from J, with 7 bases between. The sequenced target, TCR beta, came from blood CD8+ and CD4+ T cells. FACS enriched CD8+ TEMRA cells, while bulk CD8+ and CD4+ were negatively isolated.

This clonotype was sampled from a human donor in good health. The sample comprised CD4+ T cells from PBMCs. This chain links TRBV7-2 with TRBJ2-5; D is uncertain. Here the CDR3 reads CASSLLAETQYF. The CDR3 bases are TGTGCCAGCAGCTTGTTAGCTGAGACCCAGTACTTC.